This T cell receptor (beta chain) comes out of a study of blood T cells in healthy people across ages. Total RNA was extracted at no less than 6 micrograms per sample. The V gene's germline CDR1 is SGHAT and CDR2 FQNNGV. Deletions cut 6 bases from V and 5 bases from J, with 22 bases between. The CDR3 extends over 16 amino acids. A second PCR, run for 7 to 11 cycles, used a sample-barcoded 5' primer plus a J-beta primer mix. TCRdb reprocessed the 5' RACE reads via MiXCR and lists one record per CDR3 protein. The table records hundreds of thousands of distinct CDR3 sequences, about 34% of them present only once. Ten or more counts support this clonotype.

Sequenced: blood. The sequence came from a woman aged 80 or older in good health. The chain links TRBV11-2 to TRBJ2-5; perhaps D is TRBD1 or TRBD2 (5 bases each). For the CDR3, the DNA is TGTGCCAGCAGTTCCGGTGGGGGTTACAGGCGGGAGACCCAGTACTTC. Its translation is CASSSGGGYRRETQYF.